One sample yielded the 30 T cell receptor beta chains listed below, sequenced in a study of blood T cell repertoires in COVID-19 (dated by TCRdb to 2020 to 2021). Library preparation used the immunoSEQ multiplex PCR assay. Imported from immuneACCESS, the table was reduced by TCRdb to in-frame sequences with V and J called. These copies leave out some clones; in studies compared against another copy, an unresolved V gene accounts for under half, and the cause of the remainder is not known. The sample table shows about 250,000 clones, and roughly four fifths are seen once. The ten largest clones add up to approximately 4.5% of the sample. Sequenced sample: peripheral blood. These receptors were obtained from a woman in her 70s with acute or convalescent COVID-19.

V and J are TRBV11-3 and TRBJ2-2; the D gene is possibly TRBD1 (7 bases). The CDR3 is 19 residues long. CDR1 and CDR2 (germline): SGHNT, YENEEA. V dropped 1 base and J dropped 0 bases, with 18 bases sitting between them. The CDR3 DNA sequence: TGTGCCAGCAGCTTAGGAGGCAGGGGGGCAGATTCGAACACCGGGGAGCTGTTTTTT. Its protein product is CASSLGGRGADSNTGELFF.

In DNA, the CDR3 is TGTGCCAGCAGTTCAACTTCGACACTCAGCTTTTATGGCTACACCTTC. Translated: CASSSTSTLSFYGYTF. The chain is built from TRBV6-2 or TRBV6-3 and TRBJ1-2; no definite D call. The CDR3 spans 16 residues. V lost 4 bases and J lost 5, with 20 bases in between. The germline CDR1 and CDR2 sequences are MNHEY and SVGEGT.

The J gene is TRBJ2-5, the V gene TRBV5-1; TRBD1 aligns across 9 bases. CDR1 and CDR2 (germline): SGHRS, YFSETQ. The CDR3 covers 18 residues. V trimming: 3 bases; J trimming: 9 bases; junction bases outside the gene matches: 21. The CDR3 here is CASSSKSPQTGGKESQYF. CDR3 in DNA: TGCGCCAGCAGCTCCAAAAGCCCTCAGACAGGGGGAAAGGAGTCCCAGTACTTC.

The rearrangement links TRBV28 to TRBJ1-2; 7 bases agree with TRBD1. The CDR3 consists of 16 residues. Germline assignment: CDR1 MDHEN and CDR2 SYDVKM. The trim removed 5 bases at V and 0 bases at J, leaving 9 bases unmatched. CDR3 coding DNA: TGTGCCAGCAGTCCGCCTGACAGGGTCCCTAACTATGGCTACACCTTC. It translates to CASSPPDRVPNYGYTF.

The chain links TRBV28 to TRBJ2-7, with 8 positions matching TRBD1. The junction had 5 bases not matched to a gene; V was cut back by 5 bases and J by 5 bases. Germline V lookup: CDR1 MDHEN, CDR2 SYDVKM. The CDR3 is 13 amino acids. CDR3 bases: TGTGCCAGCAGTAAACAGGGGGTCCACGAGCAGTACTTC. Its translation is CASSKQGVHEQYF.

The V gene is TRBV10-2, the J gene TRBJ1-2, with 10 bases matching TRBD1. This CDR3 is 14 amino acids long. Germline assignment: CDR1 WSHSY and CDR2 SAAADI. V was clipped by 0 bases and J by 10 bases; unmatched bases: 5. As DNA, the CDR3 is TGCGCCAGCAGTGAGTCCTCGGGACAGGGGACCTACACCTTC. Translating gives CASSESSGQGTYTF.

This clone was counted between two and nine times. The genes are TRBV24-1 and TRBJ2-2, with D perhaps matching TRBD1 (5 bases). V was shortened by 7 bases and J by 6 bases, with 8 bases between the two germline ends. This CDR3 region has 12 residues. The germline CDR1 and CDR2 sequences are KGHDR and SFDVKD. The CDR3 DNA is TGTGCCACCAGCAGGGAATCCGGGGAGCTGTTTTTT. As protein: CATSRESGELFF.

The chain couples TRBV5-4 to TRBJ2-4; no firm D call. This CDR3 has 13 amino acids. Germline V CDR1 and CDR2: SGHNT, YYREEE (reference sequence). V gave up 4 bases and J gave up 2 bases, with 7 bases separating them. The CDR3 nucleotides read TGTGCCAGCAGCACACCTCCCAAAAACATTCAGTACTTC. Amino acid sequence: CASSTPPKNIQYF. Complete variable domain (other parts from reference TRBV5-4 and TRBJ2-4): ETGVTQSPTHLIKTRGQQVTLRCSSQSGHNTVSWYQQALGQGPQFIFQYYREEENGRGNFPPRFSGLQFPNYSSELNVNALELDDSALYLCASSTPPKNIQYFGAGTRLSVL.

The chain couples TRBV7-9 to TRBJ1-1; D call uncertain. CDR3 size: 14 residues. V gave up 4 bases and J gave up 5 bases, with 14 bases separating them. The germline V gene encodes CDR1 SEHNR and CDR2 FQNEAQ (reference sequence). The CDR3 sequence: CASSSRSRGTEAFF. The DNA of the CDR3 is TGTGCCAGCAGCTCTCGCTCCAGAGGGACTGAAGCTTTCTTT.

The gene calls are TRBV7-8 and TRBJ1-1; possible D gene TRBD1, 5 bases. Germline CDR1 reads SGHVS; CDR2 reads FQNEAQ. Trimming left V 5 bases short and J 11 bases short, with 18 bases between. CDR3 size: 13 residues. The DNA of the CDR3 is TGTGCCAGCAGCATCAAGATTGGGGCTGGCGCTTTCTTT. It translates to CASSIKIGAGAFF.

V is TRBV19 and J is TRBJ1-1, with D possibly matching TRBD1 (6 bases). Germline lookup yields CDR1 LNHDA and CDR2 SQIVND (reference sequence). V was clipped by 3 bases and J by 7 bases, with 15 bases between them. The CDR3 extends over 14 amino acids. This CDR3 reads CASSIVAGEGEAFF. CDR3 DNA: TGTGCCAGTAGTATTGTCGCAGGGGAGGGTGAAGCTTTCTTT.

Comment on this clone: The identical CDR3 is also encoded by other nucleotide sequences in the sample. Written as DNA, the CDR3 is TGTGCCAGCAGTTACTCGAGCAGGGGTGGCAATCAGCCCCAGCATTTT. Amino acid sequence: CASSYSSRGGNQPQHF. The gene calls are TRBV6-2 or TRBV6-3 and TRBJ1-5; possibly TRBD1 for D (6 bases). The germline V gene has CDR1 MNHEY and CDR2 SVGEGT. V dropped 0 bases and J dropped 2 bases, with 11 bases sitting between them. This CDR3 has 16 residues.

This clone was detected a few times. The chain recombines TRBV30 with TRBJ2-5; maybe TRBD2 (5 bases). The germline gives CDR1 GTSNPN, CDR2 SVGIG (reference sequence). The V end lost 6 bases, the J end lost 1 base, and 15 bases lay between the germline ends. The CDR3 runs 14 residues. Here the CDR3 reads CACAPDSLQETQYF. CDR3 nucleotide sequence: TGTGCCTGCGCGCCGGACTCCCTCCAAGAGACCCAGTACTTC.

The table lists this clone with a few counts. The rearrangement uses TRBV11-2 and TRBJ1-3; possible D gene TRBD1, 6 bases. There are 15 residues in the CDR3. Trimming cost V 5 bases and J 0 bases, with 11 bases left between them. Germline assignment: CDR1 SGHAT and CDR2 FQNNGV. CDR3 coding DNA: TGTGCCAGCAGCCCCGGACAGAGCTCTGGAAACACCATATATTTT. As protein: CASSPGQSSGNTIYF.

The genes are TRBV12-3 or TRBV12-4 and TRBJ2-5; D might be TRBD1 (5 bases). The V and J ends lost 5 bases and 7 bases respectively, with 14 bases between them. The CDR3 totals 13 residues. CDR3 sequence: CASSPPDQGTQYF. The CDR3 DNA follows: TGTGCCAGCAGTCCCCCCGACCAGGGGACCCAGTACTTC.

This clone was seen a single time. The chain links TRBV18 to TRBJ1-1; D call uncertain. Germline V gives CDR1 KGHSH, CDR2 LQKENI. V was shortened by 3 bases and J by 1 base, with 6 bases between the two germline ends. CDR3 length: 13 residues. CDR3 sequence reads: CASSPEQNTEAFF. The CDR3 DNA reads TGTGCCAGCTCACCCGAACAGAACACTGAAGCTTTCTTT. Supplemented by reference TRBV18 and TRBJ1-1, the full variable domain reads NAGVMQNPRHLVRRRGQEARLRCSPMKGHSHVYWYRQLPEEGLKFMVYLQKENIIDESGMPKERFSAEFPKEGPSILRIQQVVRGDSAAYFCASSPEQNTEAFFGQGTRLTVV.

Here the CDR3 reads CASSRQAKVNTEAFF. In DNA, the CDR3 is TGTGCCAGCAGTAGGCAGGCGAAAGTGAACACTGAAGCTTTCTTT. This sequence joins TRBV5-4 and TRBJ1-1; D is uncertain. Trimming removed 5 bases from V and 0 bases from J, with 14 bases in between. The CDR3 contains 15 residues. Germline CDR1 reads SGHNT; CDR2 reads YYREEE (reference sequence).

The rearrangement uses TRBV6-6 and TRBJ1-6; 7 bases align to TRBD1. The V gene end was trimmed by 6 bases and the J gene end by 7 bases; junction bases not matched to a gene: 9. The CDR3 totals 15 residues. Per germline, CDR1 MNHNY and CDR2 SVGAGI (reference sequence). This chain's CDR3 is CASSPGGRENSPLHF. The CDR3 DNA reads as TGTGCCAGCAGCCCAGGGGGGCGTGAAAATTCACCCCTCCACTTT.

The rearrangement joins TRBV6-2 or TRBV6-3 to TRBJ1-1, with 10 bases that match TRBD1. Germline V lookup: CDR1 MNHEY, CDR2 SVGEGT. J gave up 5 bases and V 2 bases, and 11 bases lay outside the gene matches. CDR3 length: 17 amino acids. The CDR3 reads CASSYPDRGPVRTEAFF. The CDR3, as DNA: TGTGCCAGCAGTTACCCCGACAGGGGGCCGGTAAGGACTGAAGCTTTCTTT.

CDR3 nucleotide sequence: TGTGCCAGCAGCCAAGACCGGTTCTTTAAGTACTTC. This gives the protein CASSQDRFFKYF. V gene TRBV14 combines with J gene TRBJ2-5; D is unclear. CDR3 length equals 12 residues. V lost 0 bases and J 12 bases, leaving 11 bases between the germline ends. Per the germline V gene, CDR1 is SGHDN and CDR2 is FVKESK.

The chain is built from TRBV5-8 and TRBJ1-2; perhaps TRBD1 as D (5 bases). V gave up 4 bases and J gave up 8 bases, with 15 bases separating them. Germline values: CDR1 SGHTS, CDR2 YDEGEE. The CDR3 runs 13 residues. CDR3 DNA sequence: TGTGCCAGCAGCCTAAAGACAGAAAGGGGCTACACCTTC. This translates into CASSLKTERGYTF. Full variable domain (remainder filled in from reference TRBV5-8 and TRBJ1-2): EAGVTQSPTHLIKTRGQQATLRCSPISGHTSVYWYQQALGLGLQFLLWYDEGEERNRGNFPPRFSGRQFPNYSSELNVNALELEDSALYLCASSLKTERGYTFGSGTRLTVV.

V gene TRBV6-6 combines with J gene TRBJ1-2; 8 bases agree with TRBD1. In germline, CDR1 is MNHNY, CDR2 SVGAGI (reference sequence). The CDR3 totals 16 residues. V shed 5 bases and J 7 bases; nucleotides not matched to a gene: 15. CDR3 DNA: TGTGCCAGCAGTCGCGCCGGGAACCAGGGGGCCGGTGGCTACACCTTC. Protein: CASSRAGNQGAGGYTF.

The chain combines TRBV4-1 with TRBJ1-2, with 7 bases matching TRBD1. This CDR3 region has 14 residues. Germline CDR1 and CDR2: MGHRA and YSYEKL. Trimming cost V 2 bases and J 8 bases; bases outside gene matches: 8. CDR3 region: CASSQRVRGQGYTF. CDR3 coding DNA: TGCGCCAGCAGCCAACGTGTAAGGGGGCAAGGCTACACCTTC.

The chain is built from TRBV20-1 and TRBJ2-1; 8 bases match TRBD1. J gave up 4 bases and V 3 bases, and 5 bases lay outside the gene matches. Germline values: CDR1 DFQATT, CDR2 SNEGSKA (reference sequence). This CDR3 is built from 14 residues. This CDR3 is CSASRTGSYNEQFF. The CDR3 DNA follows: TGCAGTGCTAGTCGGACAGGGAGTTACAATGAGCAGTTCTTC.

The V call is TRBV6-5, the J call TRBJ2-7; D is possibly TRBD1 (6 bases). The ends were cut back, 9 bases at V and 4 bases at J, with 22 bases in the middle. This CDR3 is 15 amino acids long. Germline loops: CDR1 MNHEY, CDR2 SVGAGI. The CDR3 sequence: CASTTELTGRYEQYF. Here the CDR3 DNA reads TGTGCCAGTACCACTGAACTGACAGGTCGGTACGAGCAGTACTTC.

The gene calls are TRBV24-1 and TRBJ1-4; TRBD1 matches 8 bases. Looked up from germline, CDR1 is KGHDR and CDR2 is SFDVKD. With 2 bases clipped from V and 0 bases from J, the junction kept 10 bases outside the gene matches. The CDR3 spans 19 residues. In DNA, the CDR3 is TGTGCCACCAGTGATTCGACAGGGGAAGTTCTCCCAACTAATGAAAAACTGTTTTTT. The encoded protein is CATSDSTGEVLPTNEKLFF.

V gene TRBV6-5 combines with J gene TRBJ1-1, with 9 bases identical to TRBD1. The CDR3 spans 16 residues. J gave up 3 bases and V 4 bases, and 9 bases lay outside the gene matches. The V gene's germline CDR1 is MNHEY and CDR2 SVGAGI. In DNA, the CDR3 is TGTGCCAGCAGTTCCCCCTCCCGACAGGGGGACACTGAAGCTTTCTTT. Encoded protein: CASSSPSRQGDTEAFF.

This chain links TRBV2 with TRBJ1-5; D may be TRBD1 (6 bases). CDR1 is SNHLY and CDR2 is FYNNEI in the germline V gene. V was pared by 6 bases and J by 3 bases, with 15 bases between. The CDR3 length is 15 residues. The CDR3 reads CASREGHTANQPQHF. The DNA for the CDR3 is TGTGCCAGCAGAGAGGGACATACGGCCAATCAGCCCCAGCATTTT. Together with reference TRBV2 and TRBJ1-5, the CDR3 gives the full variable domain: EPEVTQTPSHQVTQMGQEVILRCVPISNHLYFYWYRQILGQKVEFLVSFYNNEISEKSEIFDDQFSVERPDGSNFTLKIRSTKLEDSAMYFCASREGHTANQPQHFGDGTRLSIL.

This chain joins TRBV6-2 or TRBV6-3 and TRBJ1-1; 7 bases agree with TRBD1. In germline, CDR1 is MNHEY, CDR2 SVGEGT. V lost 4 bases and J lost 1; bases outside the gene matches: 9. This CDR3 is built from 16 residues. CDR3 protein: CASSSRQGITNTEAFF. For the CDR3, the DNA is TGTGCCAGCAGTTCTCGACAGGGCATTACGAACACTGAAGCTTTCTTT.

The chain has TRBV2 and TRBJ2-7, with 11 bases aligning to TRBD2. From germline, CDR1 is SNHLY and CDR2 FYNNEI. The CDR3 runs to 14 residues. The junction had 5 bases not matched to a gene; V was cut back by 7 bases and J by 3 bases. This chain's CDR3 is CASTTSGGVYEQYF. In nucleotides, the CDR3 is TGTGCCAGCACTACTAGCGGGGGAGTCTACGAGCAGTACTTC.